Reported below is one T cell receptor beta chain. Its antigen is still unknown. Germline is not matched at one junction end, which may reflect a read error. Library preparation employed RT-PCR. The sequencer was an Illumina HiSeq 2500. TCRdb redid the processing of the public reads, applying fastp at Q25 and MiXCR, and retained in-frame beta chains. Rows are unified per CDR3 protein, each entry keeping the most common DNA and genes. In this sample the table shows under 200,000 distinct CDR3 sequences, about 11% of which occur a single time. Clones ranked in the top ten supply around 12% of the sample. This entry comes from a study of response to subunit inactivated influenza vaccine (dated by TCRdb to between 2017 and 2018). In the study overall: Deep quantitative T cell receptor repertoire profiling was used in the study to track responses to a trivalent subunit inactivated influenza vaccine.

Broader findings and caveats from the paper: The authors proposed that each seasonal influenza vaccination may bring in only a limited number of new T cells.

CDR1 SGHTA and CDR2 FQGNSA were looked up in the germline V gene. The CDR3 measures 15 amino acids from cysteine to phenylalanine. Kept here is only the CDR3 DNA, which spans 45 bases and is read in frame from base 1. What the time point label conveys for this sample: around 45 days after influenza vaccine administration. Sequencing used non-naive T cells sorted from PBMCs, obtained about 40 days after vaccination. What this sample's cell subset or site label stands for: memory T cell fraction. The origin of this receptor is a middle-aged man who received an inactivated influenza vaccine. Donor details come from another sample of the same person, matched by shared clones. The chain was built from TRBV7-2 and TRBJ2-1, and 9 bases in between align with TRBD2. The CDR3 protein sequence reads: CASSFFLAGPNGQFF. Here is the DNA: TGTGCCAGCAGCTTCTTCCTAGCGGGGCCCAATGGGCAGTTCTTC.